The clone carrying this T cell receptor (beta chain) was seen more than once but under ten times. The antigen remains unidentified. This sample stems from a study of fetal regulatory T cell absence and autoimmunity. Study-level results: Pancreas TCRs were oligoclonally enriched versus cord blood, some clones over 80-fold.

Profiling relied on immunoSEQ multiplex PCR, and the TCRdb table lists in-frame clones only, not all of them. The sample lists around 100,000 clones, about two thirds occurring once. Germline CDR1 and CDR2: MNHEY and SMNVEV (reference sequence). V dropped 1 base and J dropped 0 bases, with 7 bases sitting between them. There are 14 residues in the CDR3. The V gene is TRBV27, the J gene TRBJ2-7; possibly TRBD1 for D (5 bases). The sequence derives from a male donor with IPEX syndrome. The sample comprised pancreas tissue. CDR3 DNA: TGTGCCAGCAGTTTATGGGGCGGCTCCTACGAGCAGTACTTC. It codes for CASSLWGGSYEQYF.